Each of the 19 T cell receptor beta chains below was sequenced from the same sample in a study of blood T cells in healthy people across ages. A second PCR, run for about 7 to 11 cycles, used a sample-barcoded 5' primer plus a J-beta primer mix. TCRdb ran MiXCR on the 5' RACE reads and lists one entry per CDR3 protein. The repertoire has 750,000 to 950,000 distinct CDR3 sequences, around half of them found once; the top ten carry approximately 41%. The sample consisted of blood. The receptors shown here come from a man at least 80 years old in good health.

Worth noting for this clonotype: An end of the junction does not agree with germline; a read error may underlie this. CDR3 region: CTSSLRQAQGEQYF. CDR3 DNA: TGTACCAGCAGTTTAAGGCAGGCCCAGGGGGAGCAGTACTTC. The rearrangement links TRBV12-3 or TRBV12-4 to TRBJ2-5; 7 bases are shared with TRBD1. This CDR3 comprises 14 residues.

V is TRBV2 and J is TRBJ2-5, with 8 nucleotides matching TRBD1. The germline V gene encodes CDR1 SNHLY and CDR2 FYNNEI. V gave up 8 bases and J gave up 3 bases; unmatched junction bases: 8. The CDR3 contains 14 residues. The CDR3 sequence: CASPKGDRKETQYF. The DNA for the CDR3 is TGTGCCAGCCCCAAAGGGGACAGGAAAGAGACCCAGTACTTC.

The chain carries TRBV28 and TRBJ2-3; TRBD2 is a possible D gene (6 bases). CDR1 and CDR2 (germline): MDHEN, SYDVKM. This CDR3 region has 18 residues. V lost 5 bases to trimming and J lost 3 bases, with 24 bases between them. The CDR3 region has the DNA TGTGCCAGCAGTCCCTGGAGCGAGCGGGCCGCTGGGACAGATACGCAGTATTTT. It yields the protein CASSPWSERAAGTDTQYF.

Only a few counts were recorded for this clonotype. The CDR3 region has the DNA TGCAGTGCTAGAACCCTGGGGAGTTCGGTCTCTGGGGCCAACGTCCTGACTTTC. It specifies CSARTLGSSVSGANVLTF. The chain links TRBV20-1 to TRBJ2-6, with D perhaps TRBD2 (5 bases). Germline V gene lookup returns CDR1 DFQATT and CDR2 SNEGSKA (reference sequence). This CDR3 is 18 amino acids long. Trimming cost V 2 bases and J 0 bases, with 17 bases left between them.

V gene TRBV30 combines with J gene TRBJ2-5, with D unresolved. The CDR3 spans 13 residues. Between the trimmed V and J ends, which lost 5 bases and 0 bases, there was a span of 10 bases. CDR1 GTSNPN and CDR2 SVGIG come from the germline V gene (reference sequence). CDR3 amino acids: CAWGEANQETQYF. The CDR3 DNA reads TGTGCCTGGGGTGAGGCCAACCAAGAGACCCAGTACTTC.

The J gene is TRBJ2-1, the V gene TRBV28, with D unclear. The CDR3 contains 14 residues. The germline gives CDR1 MDHEN, CDR2 SYDVKM. Deletions cut 3 bases from V and 6 bases from J, with 12 bases between. CDR3: CASSFGLEINEQFF. The CDR3 DNA sequence: TGTGCCAGCAGTTTTGGGCTAGAGATCAATGAGCAGTTCTTC. The full variable domain, in which reference TRBV28 and TRBJ2-1 provide the parts outside the CDR3, is DVKVTQSSRYLVKRTGEKVFLECVQDMDHENMFWYRQDPGLGLRLIYFSYDVKMKEKGDIPEGYSVSREKKERFSLILESASTNQTSMYLCASSFGLEINEQFFGPGTRLTVL.

This clonotype was seen only a few times. V usage is TRBV12-3 or TRBV12-4 and J usage is TRBJ2-1, with TRBD1 matching over 7 bases. This CDR3 has 13 residues. With V trimmed by 6 bases and J by 7 bases, 6 bases remained unmatched. CDR3 region: CASSRGTVNEQFF. The DNA of the CDR3 is TGTGCCAGCAGCCGAGGGACAGTGAATGAGCAGTTCTTC.

V usage is TRBV28 and J usage is TRBJ1-6; D call uncertain. Germline CDR1 is MDHEN and CDR2 is SYDVKM. This CDR3 comprises 13 residues. The ends were cut back, 5 bases at V and 6 bases at J, with 8 bases in the middle. CDR3 loop: CASSIGPNSPLHF. The CDR3, as DNA: TGTGCCAGCAGTATAGGGCCTAATTCACCCCTCCACTTT.

This clonotype was detected only a few times. V usage is TRBV6-5 and J usage is TRBJ2-3; 7 bases map to TRBD2. This CDR3 contains 15 residues. CDR1 and CDR2 (germline): MNHEY, SVGAGI. Trimming cost V 2 bases and J 0 bases; bases outside gene matches: 2. As DNA, the CDR3 is TGTGCCAGCAGTTACCGGGACTATAGCACAGATACGCAGTATTTT. Its translation: CASSYRDYSTDTQYF.

The chain carries TRBV7-9 and TRBJ1-5; 8 positions match TRBD1. Germline assignment: CDR1 SEHNR and CDR2 FQNEAQ (reference sequence). The CDR3 sequence is 14 residues long. J lost 7 bases, V lost 5 bases, and 7 bases had no gene match. The CDR3 loop reads CASSQLGTGQPQHF. The CDR3 region has the DNA TGTGCCAGCAGCCAACTGGGGACAGGCCAGCCCCAGCATTTT.

The chain combines TRBV6-5 with TRBJ1-1; weak D call: TRBD1 (6 bases). Germline V CDR1 and CDR2: MNHEY, SVGAGI. Trimming stripped 2 bases from V and 4 bases from J, with 17 bases between. The CDR3 runs to 16 residues. The CDR3 bases are TGTGCCAGCAGTTACCAGGCGGTGGGGGGCGGCACTGAAGCTTTCTTT. Protein sequence: CASSYQAVGGGTEAFF.

The genes are TRBV7-6 and TRBJ2-7, with a weak D call TRBD2 (6 bases). The CDR3 loop spans 18 amino acids. V was cut by 5 bases and J by 4 bases, with 27 bases left in between. Germline-derived CDR1 and CDR2 are SGHVS and FNYEAQ. In DNA, the CDR3 is TGTGCCAGCAGCCCCCGGCTCCGGGCCAAGCGGGTGACATACGAGCAGTACTTC. This gives the protein CASSPRLRAKRVTYEQYF.

The genes are TRBV9 and TRBJ1-4, with D maybe TRBD1 (5 bases). V was shortened by 0 bases and J by 7 bases, with 10 bases between the two germline ends. CDR1 and CDR2 (germline): SGDLS, YYNGEE. This CDR3 has 14 amino acids. The CDR3 DNA reads TGTGCCAGCAGCGTAGGTGGGGGGTTTGAAAAACTGTTTTTT. It specifies CASSVGGGFEKLFF.

Of note for this clonotype: A much bigger clone sits one base away, suggesting this may be a read error. The CDR3: CASSPGLAEGLSGNEQFF. CDR3 DNA: TGTGCCAGCAGCCCTGGACTAGCGGAGGGTCTTTCTGGCAATGAGCAGTTCTTC. The rearrangement uses TRBV7-3 and TRBJ2-1; 10 positions agree with TRBD2. The V gene end was trimmed by 5 bases and the J gene end by 6 bases; junction bases not matched to a gene: 16. Germline V gene data show CDR1 as SGHTA and CDR2 as FQGTGA. The CDR3 has 18 residues.

The gene calls are TRBV2 and TRBJ2-3, with D possibly TRBD2 on 5 matching bases. Trimming removed 4 bases at V and 9 bases at J, with 11 bases between. Germline V gives CDR1 SNHLY, CDR2 FYNNEI. The CDR3 is made up of 12 amino acids. The CDR3 spells CASSVFGKTQYF. The CDR3 DNA reads as TGTGCCAGCAGTGTATTCGGGAAAACGCAGTATTTT.

The chain carries TRBV2 and TRBJ1-2, with D possibly matching TRBD1 (6 bases). The CDR3 runs to 17 residues. V lost 5 bases, J lost 0 bases, and 19 bases lay in between. CDR1 and CDR2 (germline): SNHLY, FYNNEI. The CDR3 loop reads CASSWDTQSHANYGYTF. For the CDR3, the DNA is TGTGCCAGCAGTTGGGACACCCAGTCCCATGCTAACTATGGCTACACCTTC. Filled out from reference TRBV2 and TRBJ1-2, the complete variable domain reads EPEVTQTPSHQVTQMGQEVILRCVPISNHLYFYWYRQILGQKVEFLVSFYNNEISEKSEIFDDQFSVERPDGSNFTLKIRSTKLEDSAMYFCASSWDTQSHANYGYTFGSGTRLTVV.

The CDR3 sequence is CSARDLTSGSEQQYF. The CDR3 nucleotides read TGCAGTGCTAGAGACCTGACTAGCGGGAGTGAGCAGCAGTACTTC. The chain is built from TRBV20-1 and TRBJ2-4; 12 nucleotides align to TRBD2. The CDR3 runs 15 residues. Germline-derived CDR1 and CDR2 are DFQATT and SNEGSKA (reference sequence). After removal of 0 bases from V and 13 bases from J, the junction contained 10 bases not matched to a gene.

In regard to this clonotype: The junction and the germline gene differ at one end; a read error may be behind it. The chain carries TRBV29-1 and TRBJ1-1; no definite D call. The CDR3 totals 11 residues. The germline gives CDR1 SQVTM, CDR2 ANQGSEA. The CDR3: CSASRNAEAFF. Here the CDR3 DNA reads TGCAGCGCTAGCCGGAACGCTGAAGCTTTCTTT.

This clonotype was counted only a few times. This rearrangement joins TRBV10-3 to TRBJ2-1; TRBD1 might be the D (5 bases). Germline CDR1 is ENHRY and CDR2 is SYGVKD. CDR3 length: 14 residues. Trimming shortened V by 0 bases and J by 9 bases, and 12 bases separated the two germline ends. This CDR3 is CAISESGQGAEQFF. DNA of the CDR3: TGTGCCATCAGTGAGTCTGGGCAGGGCGCTGAGCAGTTCTTC.